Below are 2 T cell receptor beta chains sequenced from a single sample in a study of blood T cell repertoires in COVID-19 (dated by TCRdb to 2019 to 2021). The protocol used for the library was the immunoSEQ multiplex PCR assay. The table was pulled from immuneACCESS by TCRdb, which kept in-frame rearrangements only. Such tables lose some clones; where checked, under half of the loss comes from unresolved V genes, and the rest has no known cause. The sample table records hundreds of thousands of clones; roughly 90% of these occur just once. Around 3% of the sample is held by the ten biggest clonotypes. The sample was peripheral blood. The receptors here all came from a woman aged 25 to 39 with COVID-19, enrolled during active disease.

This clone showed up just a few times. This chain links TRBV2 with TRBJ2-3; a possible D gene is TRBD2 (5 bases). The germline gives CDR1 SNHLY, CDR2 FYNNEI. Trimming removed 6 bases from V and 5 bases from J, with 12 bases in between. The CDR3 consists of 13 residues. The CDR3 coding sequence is TGTGCCAGCAGCCTCGGTCGGGAAGATACGCAGTATTTT. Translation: CASSLGREDTQYF. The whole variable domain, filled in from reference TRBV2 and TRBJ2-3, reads EPEVTQTPSHQVTQMGQEVILRCVPISNHLYFYWYRQILGQKVEFLVSFYNNEISEKSEIFDDQFSVERPDGSNFTLKIRSTKLEDSAMYFCASSLGREDTQYFGPGTRLTVL.

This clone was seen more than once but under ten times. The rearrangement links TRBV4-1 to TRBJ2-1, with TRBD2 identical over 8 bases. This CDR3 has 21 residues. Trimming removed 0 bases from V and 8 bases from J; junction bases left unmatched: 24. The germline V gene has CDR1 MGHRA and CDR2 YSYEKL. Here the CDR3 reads CASSQDQATISLSGTRDEQFF. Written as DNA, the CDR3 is TGCGCCAGCAGCCAAGACCAAGCTACGATATCGCTTAGCGGGACGAGGGATGAGCAGTTCTTC.